Below are 23 T cell receptor beta chains sequenced from a single sample in a study of OX40 agonist ivuxolimab in advanced cancers. Generated by immunoSEQ multiplex PCR, the TCRdb table keeps only in-frame clones and is missing some. Altogether about 54,000 clones are present, approximately 90% being singletons, with the ten largest covering over 7.5%. The specimen comprised CD4+ or CD8+ T cells sorted from blood, sampled in a trial of the OX40 agonist ivuxolimab. The receptors derive from an adult with an advanced solid tumor such as melanoma, head and neck, liver or kidney cancer.

The CDR3 is CASSLARSGAGYNEQFF. In nucleotides, the CDR3 is TGTGCCAGCAGCTTAGCGCGATCGGGGGCAGGCTACAATGAGCAGTTCTTC. The V call is TRBV7-6, the J call TRBJ2-1; D possibly matches TRBD1 or TRBD2 (6 bases each). CDR1 is SGHVS, CDR2 FNYEAQ, per germline. The V end lost 0 bases, the J end lost 3 bases, and 15 bases lay between the germline ends. This CDR3 is 17 amino acids long.

This chain links TRBV9 with TRBJ2-5; 9 bases line up with TRBD2. CDR3 length equals 16 residues. Per germline, CDR1 SGDLS and CDR2 YYNGEE. The V gene end was trimmed by 0 bases and the J gene end by 4 bases; junction bases not matched to a gene: 7. DNA for the CDR3: TGTGCCAGCAGCGTAGAGGGAGCGGGAGGAGTAGAGACCCAGTACTTC. Its translation: CASSVEGAGGVETQYF.

The V gene is TRBV6-6, the J gene TRBJ1-1; D remains ambiguous. The ends were cut back, 2 bases at V and 1 base at J, with 5 bases in the middle. The CDR3 runs to 13 residues. Per the germline V gene, CDR1 is MNHNY and CDR2 is SVGAGI (reference sequence). The CDR3 DNA reads TGTGCCAGCAGTTACGGTAGGAACACTGAAGCTTTCTTT. It encodes CASSYGRNTEAFF.

The chain employs TRBV7-9 and TRBJ2-2, with 7 bases lining up with TRBD1. This CDR3 is 15 amino acids long. Germline V lookup: CDR1 SEHNR, CDR2 FQNEAQ (reference sequence). Losses at the gene ends were 5 bases for V and 3 bases for J; bases not matched to a gene: 6. CDR3 loop: CASSADTGDTGELFF. The CDR3 nucleotides read TGTGCCAGCAGCGCAGACACAGGGGACACCGGGGAGCTGTTTTTT.

The chain combines TRBV27 with TRBJ1-2; 7 nucleotides align to TRBD1. The CDR3 loop spans 15 amino acids. Trimming removed 6 bases from V and 1 base from J; junction bases left unmatched: 8. Germline assignment: CDR1 MNHEY and CDR2 SMNVEV (reference sequence). The CDR3 protein is CASRPIRDSNYGYTF. The DNA for the CDR3 is TGTGCCAGCAGGCCTATTCGGGACAGTAACTATGGCTACACCTTC.

The chain is built from TRBV13 and TRBJ2-4; D is uncertain. Germline-derived CDR1 and CDR2 are PRHDT and FYEKMQ (reference sequence). CDR3 length equals 13 residues. V dropped 3 bases and J dropped 7 bases, with 10 bases sitting between them. CDR3 DNA: TGTGCCAGCAGCTTGTCGATGGGGAACATTCAGTACTTC. This sequence encodes CASSLSMGNIQYF.

In its sample, this clone was seen once. The gene calls are TRBV5-6 and TRBJ1-1; 9 bases agree with TRBD1. J lost 3 bases, V lost 4 bases, and 16 bases had no gene match. The CDR3 loop spans 18 amino acids. Germline V CDR1 and CDR2: SGHDT, YYEEEE. The CDR3 DNA reads as TGTGCCAGCAGCCTCGGGACAGGGAATTATTTTTGGTACACTGAAGCTTTCTTT. Translation gives CASSLGTGNYFWYTEAFF.

V usage is TRBV28 and J usage is TRBJ2-2; 7 nucleotides agree with TRBD1. Looked up from germline, CDR1 is MDHEN and CDR2 is SYDVKM. The trim removed 4 bases at V and 3 bases at J, leaving 5 bases unmatched. The CDR3 is 15 amino acids. The CDR3 DNA reads as TGTGCCAGCAGTTCAGGACAGGAGCACACCGGGGAGCTGTTTTTT. The encoded protein is CASSSGQEHTGELFF.

This chain connects TRBV7-3 to TRBJ1-2; 8 bases map to TRBD1. The V segment lost 4 bases and the J segment 8 bases; nucleotides outside the gene matches: 12. The CDR3 sequence is 15 residues long. Germline values: CDR1 SGHTA, CDR2 FQGTGA. The CDR3 is CASSSIPPGGDGYTF. The CDR3 bases are TGTGCCAGCAGCTCTATCCCCCCAGGGGGCGACGGCTACACCTTC. The complete variable domain, with remaining parts taken from reference TRBV7-3 and TRBJ1-2, reads GAGVSQTPSNKVTEKGKYVELRCDPISGHTALYWYRQSLGQGPEFLIYFQGTGAADDSGLPNDRFFAVRPEGSVSTLKIQRTERGDSAVYLCASSSIPPGGDGYTFGSGTRLTVV.

A single count supports this clone. The CDR3 nucleotides are TGTGCCAGCAGTATACTAGCGGAAGAGACCCAGTACTTC. This gives the protein CASSILAEETQYF. This sequence joins TRBV27 and TRBJ2-5; 8 bases align to TRBD2. CDR3 size: 13 residues. The germline CDR1 and CDR2 sequences are MNHEY and SMNVEV (reference sequence). Trimming took 5 bases from V and 3 from J; bases not matched to a gene: 2.

The rearrangement links TRBV6-5 to TRBJ2-1, with D maybe TRBD1 (5 bases). Trimming took 2 bases from V and 7 from J, leaving 9 bases between them. The CDR3 length is 13 residues. CDR1 and CDR2 (germline): MNHEY, SVGAGI. In DNA form, the CDR3 reads TGTGCCAGCAGTTACACCTCAGGGAATGAGCAGTTCTTC. It specifies CASSYTSGNEQFF.

About this clone: The same CDR3 arises from other DNA sequences in this sample as well. This chain uses TRBV6-1 with TRBJ2-7; TRBD1 aligns across 8 bases. The germline gives CDR1 MNHNS, CDR2 SASEGT. V dropped 1 base and J dropped 1; count of bases not matched to a gene: 0. The CDR3 contains 14 residues. The CDR3 loop is CASSEGQGSYEQYF. For the CDR3, the DNA is TGTGCCAGCAGTGAAGGACAGGGGTCCTACGAGCAGTACTTC.

The V gene is TRBV27, the J gene TRBJ1-2; D is unresolved. The CDR3 extends over 12 amino acids. Germline assignment: CDR1 MNHEY and CDR2 SMNVEV (reference sequence). The V gene lost 8 bases and the J gene lost 2 bases, with 9 bases spanning the gap. In nucleotides, the CDR3 is TGTGCCAGCCGCGACACAAACTATGGCTACACCTTC. It translates to CASRDTNYGYTF.

This sequence joins TRBV19 and TRBJ2-5; D gene uncertain. There are 12 residues in the CDR3. In germline, CDR1 is LNHDA, CDR2 SQIVND (reference sequence). The V end lost 5 bases, the J end lost 5 bases, and 9 bases lay between the germline ends. As DNA, the CDR3 is TGTGCCAGTAGTGAGGTGGGGGAGACCCAGTACTTC. This sequence encodes CASSEVGETQYF.

CDR3 in amino acids: CASSQDPGGAQPQHF. The CDR3 bases are TGTGCCAGCAGCCAAGACCCAGGGGGCGCCCAGCCCCAGCATTTT. The chain joins TRBV4-2 to TRBJ1-5; TRBD1 matches 8 bases. The CDR3 sequence is 15 residues long. V was pared by 0 bases and J by 7 bases, with 5 bases of the junction left unmatched. From germline, CDR1 is LGHNA and CDR2 YNFKEQ.

The gene calls are TRBV7-9 and TRBJ2-5; 7 bases are a match to TRBD2. V shed 1 base and J 11 bases; nucleotides not matched to a gene: 13. Germline lookup yields CDR1 SEHNR and CDR2 FQNEAQ (reference sequence). The CDR3 has 15 residues. Here the CDR3 reads CASSLEGGIAGGQYF. CDR3 nucleotides: TGTGCCAGCAGCTTAGAGGGCGGGATCGCCGGGGGGCAGTACTTC.

The V gene is TRBV9, the J gene TRBJ2-1, with TRBD2 matching over 11 bases. J was trimmed by 9 bases and V by 4 bases; bases with no gene match: 6. This CDR3 has 14 amino acids. Germline values: CDR1 SGDLS, CDR2 YYNGEE. CDR3 sequence: CASSLAGGNGEQFF. The CDR3 DNA follows: TGTGCCAGCAGCCTAGCGGGAGGTAACGGTGAGCAGTTCTTC. Variable domain in full (rest from reference TRBV9 and TRBJ2-1): DSGVTQTPKHLITATGQRVTLRCSPRSGDLSVYWYQQSLDQGLQFLIQYYNGEERAKGNILERFSAQQFPDLHSELNLSSLELGDSALYFCASSLAGGNGEQFFGPGTRLTVL.

This chain joins TRBV7-3 and TRBJ2-5; D tentatively reads TRBD1 or TRBD2 (5 bases each). The J call is uncertain, as TRBJ2-7 better fits the DNA end. The CDR3 totals 17 residues. Germline CDR1 is SGHTA and CDR2 is FQGTGA. CDR3 sequence: CASSLLAGSFISYEQYF. DNA of the CDR3: TGTGCCAGCAGCTTATTGGCAGGGAGTTTTATCTCCTACGAGCAGTACTTC.

J is TRBJ2-7 and V is TRBV29-1; perhaps TRBD2 as D (7 bases). Deletions cut 7 bases from V and 0 bases from J, with 16 bases between. The CDR3 runs to 14 residues. Looked up from germline, CDR1 is SQVTM and CDR2 is ANQGSEA. Here the CDR3 DNA reads TGCAGCGCCGTGTCAGGGGAGGGCTCCTACGAGCAGTACTTC. Protein: CSAVSGEGSYEQYF.

The chain has TRBV5-1 and TRBJ1-1, with D unclear. Germline loops: CDR1 SGHRS, CDR2 YFSETQ. The CDR3 loop spans 17 amino acids. Deletions cut 0 bases from V and 2 bases from J, with 17 bases between. The DNA for the CDR3 is TGCGCCAGCAGCTTGGAACCGCTCAACCTCCCCAACACTGAAGCTTTCTTT. Its translation is CASSLEPLNLPNTEAFF.

The rearrangement uses TRBV5-6 and TRBJ2-1, with 11 bases matching TRBD1. The CDR3 runs to 15 residues. The germline V gene encodes CDR1 SGHDT and CDR2 YYEEEE. The V segment lost 2 bases and the J segment 6 bases; nucleotides outside the gene matches: 4. Written as DNA, the CDR3 is TGTGCCAGCAGCTTAGGGGACAGGGGGATCAATGAGCAGTTCTTC. Residues: CASSLGDRGINEQFF.

V usage is TRBV10-3 and J usage is TRBJ2-2, with 7 nucleotides matching TRBD1. The length of the CDR3 is 15 residues. CDR1 and CDR2 (germline): ENHRY, SYGVKD. The V gene end was trimmed by 8 bases and the J gene end by 2 bases; junction bases not matched to a gene: 8. In nucleotides, the CDR3 is TGTGCCATCTCCTCCGGGACAGTCAACACCGGGGAGCTGTTTTTT. Amino acids: CAISSGTVNTGELFF.

In regard to this clone: One end of the junction is discordant with germline, which a read error may explain. The rearrangement uses TRBV7-7 and TRBJ2-5; the D gene could be TRBD1 or TRBD2 (5 bases each). Germline V lookup: CDR1 SSHAT, CDR2 FNYEAQ (reference sequence). The CDR3 runs 17 residues. CDR3 sequence: CASSLPRRDGIEETQYF. The CDR3 DNA sequence: TGTGCTAGCAGCTTACCACGCCGGGACGGAATTGAGGAGACCCAGTACTTC.